This TCR beta chain came from a study of blood T cell repertoires in COVID-19. As for the study in general: In each case, the material was cDNA or gDNA derived from T cells, B-cell-depleted T cells, or PBMCs.

Assay: immunoSEQ multiplex PCR; the TCRdb copy retains only in-frame clones and omits some. The table records 100,000 to 120,000 clones, 82% of them present only once. With 4 bases removed from V and 2 bases from J, the gap between germline ends came to 12 bases. Germline values: CDR1 MGHDK, CDR2 SYGVNS. The CDR3 is 15 amino acids. This clone was detected only once. This chain joins TRBV25-1 and TRBJ1-5; possibly TRBD1 for D (6 bases). The sequence was collected from a woman aged 55-70 years with acute or convalescent COVID-19. The specimen sequenced was peripheral blood. The CDR3 nucleotides read TGTGCCAGCAGTGGGCGGACAGCCCGCAATCAGCCCCAGCATTTT. This gives the protein CASSGRTARNQPQHF.